The entry below describes one TCR beta chain. The time point: week 3, after first cycle of checkpoint inhibitor. Sampling occurred pretreatment (T0) and at week 3 (W3), after cycle one of checkpoint blockade. Disease control meant complete response, partial response or stable disease at 12 weeks. These data belong to a study of blood T cell dynamics during melanoma immunotherapy. As for the study in general: Metastatic melanoma patients received first-line pembrolizumab or nivolumab plus ipilimumab.

A fixed DNA input of 350 ng was used per bulk PBMC sample. Produced via immunoSEQ multiplex PCR; TCRdb's table is partial and in-frame only. This sample has roughly 12,000 clones; roughly 90% occur once, and the top ten carry less than 7%. CDR1 is KGHSH and CDR2 is LQKENI in the germline V gene. The length of the CDR3 is 14 residues. Trimming pared 3 bases from V and 4 bases from J, leaving 10 bases between. The source of this sequence is a human donor with melanoma. The V gene is TRBV18, the J gene TRBJ2-1; possible D gene TRBD1, 7 bases. The sample here was blood, taken from a patient treated with checkpoint blockade. In DNA form, the CDR3 reads TGTGCCAGCTCACCCGGGGGACAGTACAATGAGCAGTTCTTC. The encoded protein is CASSPGGQYNEQFF. The whole variable domain, filled in from reference TRBV18 and TRBJ2-1, reads NAGVMQNPRHLVRRRGQEARLRCSPMKGHSHVYWYRQLPEEGLKFMVYLQKENIIDESGMPKERFSAEFPKEGPSILRIQQVVRGDSAAYFCASSPGGQYNEQFFGPGTRLTVL.